This TCR beta chain was identified in a study of cytomegalovirus exposure and HLA in healthy donors. The PCR had 60 Vbeta and 13 Jbeta primers. Sequencing was performed with immunoSEQ multiplex PCR; in TCRdb, only in-frame clones are kept and a portion is missing. The sample contains some 140,000 clones, about 86% of which appear only once. Findings of the study overall: Sequencing artifact likely explains a cluster of highly shared sequence variants. Looking again later, the authors saw that most CMV-associated TCR beta chains seemed HLA-restricted.

With respect to this clone: The antigen is undetermined.

The CDR3 spans 13 residues. Germline V gene sequence: CDR1 GTSNPN, CDR2 SVGIG (reference sequence). V lost 0 bases and J 2 bases, leaving 8 bases between the germline ends. The sequence was obtained from a woman younger than 45 in good health and CMV-seronegative. Sequences were obtained from PBMCs. This chain links TRBV30 with TRBJ2-7, with D perhaps matching TRBD2 (5 bases). CDR3 bases: TGTGCCTGGAGTGTAGCGGAAACCTACGAGCAGTACTTC. Amino acid sequence: CAWSVAETYEQYF. The entire variable domain, with the rest obtained from reference TRBV30 and TRBJ2-7, is as follows: SQTIHQWPATLVQPVGSPLSLECTVEGTSNPNLYWYRQAAGRGLQLLFYSVGIGQISSEVPQNLSASRPQDRQFILSSKKLLLSDSGFYLCAWSVAETYEQYFGPGTRLTVT.